The entry below describes one T cell receptor (beta chain). Its antigen is currently not known. Nothing much larger sits one base from this clone, and base qualities are not available. The data originate from a study of control samples from healthy donors and cancer patients (dated by TCRdb to about 2020). Library preparation used the immunoSEQ multiplex PCR assay. The source is immuneACCESS, and TCRdb retained only in-frame sequences with V and J called. Part of the clones is not carried over; for the studies checked, unresolved V genes explain less than half of this, and the remainder is unexplained. For this sample there are 90,000 or so clones; about 88% appear just once. Under 15% of the sample is taken by the ten largest. CDR1 and CDR2, per the germline V gene, are MNHEY and SVGAGI. The CDR3 measures 12 amino acids from cysteine to phenylalanine. Only the CDR3 portion is preserved as DNA: 36 bases, with reading frame beginning at the first base. V was cut back by 3 bases and J by 11 bases, leaving a gap of 13 bases between them.

The sequence was collected from a woman aged 70-85 years in good health. This receptor chain uses TRBV6-5 and TRBJ1-1; TRBD1 is perhaps the D gene, given 6 matching bases. The source material was blood. The nucleotide sequence is TGTGCCAGCAGTTATACCAGGGGCCAGGCTTTCTTT. It is translated as CASSYTRGQAFF.